The clone carrying this T cell receptor (beta chain) was detected a few times. What it binds is unknown. This entry belongs to a study of blood T cells in healthy people across ages. Study-level points and caveats: Naive T cell percentage showed a strong correlation with TCR beta diversity.

This CDR3 spans 13 amino acids. Per the germline V gene, CDR1 is ENHRY and CDR2 is SYGVKD. V shed 7 bases and J shed 1 base, with 10 bases lying between them. The authors ran a second PCR of 7 to 11 cycles using a sample-barcoded 5' primer and a J-beta primer mix. One entry per CDR3 protein, called by TCRdb with MiXCR from the 5' RACE reads. The repertoire consists of about 570,000 distinct CDR3 sequences, with roughly a quarter occurring once and the leading ten covering less than 20%. This clonotype was obtained from a woman aged 70 to 79 in good health. The chain joins TRBV10-3 to TRBJ2-5; D possibly corresponds to TRBD1 (6 bases). Sequenced: blood. CDR3: CAIKQGAQETQYF. The CDR3 DNA is TGTGCCATCAAACAGGGCGCCCAAGAGACCCAGTACTTC.